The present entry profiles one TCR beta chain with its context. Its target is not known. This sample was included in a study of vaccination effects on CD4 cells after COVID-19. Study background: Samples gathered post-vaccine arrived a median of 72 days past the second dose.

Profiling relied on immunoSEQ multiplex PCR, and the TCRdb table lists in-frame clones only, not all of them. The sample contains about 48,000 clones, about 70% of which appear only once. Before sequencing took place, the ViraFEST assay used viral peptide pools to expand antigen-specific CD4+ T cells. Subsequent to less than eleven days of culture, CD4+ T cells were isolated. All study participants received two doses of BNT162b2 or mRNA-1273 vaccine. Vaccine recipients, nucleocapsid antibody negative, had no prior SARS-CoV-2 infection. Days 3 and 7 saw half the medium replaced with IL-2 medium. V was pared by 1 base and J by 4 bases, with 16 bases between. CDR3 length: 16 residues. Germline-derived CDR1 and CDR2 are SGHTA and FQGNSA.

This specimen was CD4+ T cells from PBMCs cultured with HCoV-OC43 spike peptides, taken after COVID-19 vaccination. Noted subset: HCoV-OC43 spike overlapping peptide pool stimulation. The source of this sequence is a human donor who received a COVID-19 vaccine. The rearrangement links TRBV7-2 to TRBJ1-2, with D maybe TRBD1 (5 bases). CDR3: CASSLGGGLVSYGYTF. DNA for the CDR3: TGTGCCAGCAGCTTAGGGGGGGGGTTGGTGAGCTATGGCTACACCTTC.